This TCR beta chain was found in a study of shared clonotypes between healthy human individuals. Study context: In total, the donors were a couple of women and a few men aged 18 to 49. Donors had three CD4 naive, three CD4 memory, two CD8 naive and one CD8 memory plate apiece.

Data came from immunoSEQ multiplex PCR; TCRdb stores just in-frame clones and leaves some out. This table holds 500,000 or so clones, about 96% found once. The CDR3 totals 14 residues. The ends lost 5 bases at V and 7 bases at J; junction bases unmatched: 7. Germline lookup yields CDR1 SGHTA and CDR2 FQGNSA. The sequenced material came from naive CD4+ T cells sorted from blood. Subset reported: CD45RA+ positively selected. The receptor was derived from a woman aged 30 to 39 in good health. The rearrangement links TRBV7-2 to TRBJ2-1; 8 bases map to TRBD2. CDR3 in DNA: TGTGCCAGCAGCATCGGGGGGGGTAGGAATGAGCAGTTCTTC. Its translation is CASSIGGGRNEQFF.